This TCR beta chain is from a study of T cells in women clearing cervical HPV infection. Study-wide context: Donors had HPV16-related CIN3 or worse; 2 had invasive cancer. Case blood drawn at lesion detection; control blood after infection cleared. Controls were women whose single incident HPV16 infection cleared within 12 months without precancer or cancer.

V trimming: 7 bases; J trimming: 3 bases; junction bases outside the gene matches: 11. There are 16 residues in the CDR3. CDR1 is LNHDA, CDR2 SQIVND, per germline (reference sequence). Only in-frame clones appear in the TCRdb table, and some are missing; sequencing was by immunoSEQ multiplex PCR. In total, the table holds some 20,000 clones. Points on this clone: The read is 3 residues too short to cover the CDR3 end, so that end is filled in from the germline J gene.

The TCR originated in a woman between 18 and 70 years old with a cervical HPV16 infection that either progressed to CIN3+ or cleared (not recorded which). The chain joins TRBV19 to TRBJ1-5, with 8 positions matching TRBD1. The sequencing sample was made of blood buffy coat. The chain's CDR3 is CASNTGGSGNNQPQHF. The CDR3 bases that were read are TGTGCCAGTAACACAGGGGGTTCCGGCAACAATCAGCCC.